One sample yielded the 5 T cell receptor beta chains listed below, sequenced in a study of OX40 agonist ivuxolimab in advanced cancers. TCRdb's copy holds only in-frame clones and misses some; the assay was immunoSEQ multiplex PCR. This table has 65,000 to 95,000 clones, about nine tenths appearing once. The sequences come from CD4+ or CD8+ T cells sorted from blood, collected in a trial of the OX40 agonist ivuxolimab. The receptors stem from an adult with an advanced solid tumor such as melanoma, head and neck, liver or kidney cancer.

The chain employs TRBV20-1 and TRBJ2-1; D unresolved. The V end was cut by 3 bases, the J end by 7 bases, with 4 bases between. This CDR3 contains 10 residues. Germline CDR1 reads DFQATT; CDR2 reads SNEGSKA (reference sequence). The DNA for the CDR3 is TGCAGTGCTAGCTTGAATGAGCAGTTCTTC. Translating gives CSASLNEQFF.

This clone occurred once. The chain employs TRBV5-4 and TRBJ2-3; no reliable D call. This CDR3 region has 13 residues. Germline V gene data show CDR1 as SGHNT and CDR2 as YYREEE (reference sequence). Trimming shortened V by 4 bases and J by 0 bases, and 6 bases separated the two germline ends. The CDR3 DNA follows: TGTGCCAGCAGCATCACTAGCACAGATACGCAGTATTTT. This translates into CASSITSTDTQYF.

This chain uses TRBV10-3 with TRBJ1-2, with D unresolved. Germline V gene data show CDR1 as ENHRY and CDR2 as SYGVKD. This CDR3 is 11 amino acids long. V was clipped by 9 bases and J by 2 bases, with 7 bases between them. CDR3 DNA sequence: TGTGCCATTGGAGGGAACTATGGCTACACCTTC. It is translated as CAIGGNYGYTF.

This clone was found once. The J gene is TRBJ1-4, the V gene TRBV4-3; perhaps TRBD1 as D (5 bases). The CDR3 spans 16 residues. Trimming took off 0 bases at V and 4 bases at J, with 12 bases between the two ends. Germline V gene lookup returns CDR1 LGHNA and CDR2 YSLEER. CDR3 coding DNA: TGCGCCAGCAGCCAAGATCCGGGCAGGGTTAATGAAAAACTGTTTTTT. It encodes CASSQDPGRVNEKLFF.

The V gene is TRBV19, the J gene TRBJ2-2, with a tentative D call TRBD1 (7 bases). The germline gives CDR1 LNHDA, CDR2 SQIVND (reference sequence). The CDR3 runs 14 residues. V lost 1 base and J lost 6, with 9 bases in between. CDR3 sequence (DNA): TGTGCCAGTAGTATAGTCAGGGGGGCCGGGGAGCTGTTTTTT. Its protein is CASSIVRGAGELFF.